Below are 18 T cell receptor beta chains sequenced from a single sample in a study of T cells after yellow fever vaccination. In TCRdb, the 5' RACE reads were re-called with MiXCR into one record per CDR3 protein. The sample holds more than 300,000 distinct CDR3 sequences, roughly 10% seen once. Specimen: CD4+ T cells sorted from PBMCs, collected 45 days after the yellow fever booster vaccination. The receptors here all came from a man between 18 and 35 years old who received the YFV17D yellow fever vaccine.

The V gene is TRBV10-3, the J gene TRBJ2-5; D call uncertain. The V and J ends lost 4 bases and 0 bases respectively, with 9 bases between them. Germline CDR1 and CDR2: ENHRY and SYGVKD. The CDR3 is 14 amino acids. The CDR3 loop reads CAISGAGDQETQYF. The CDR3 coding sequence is TGTGCCATCAGTGGTGCAGGAGACCAAGAGACCCAGTACTTC.

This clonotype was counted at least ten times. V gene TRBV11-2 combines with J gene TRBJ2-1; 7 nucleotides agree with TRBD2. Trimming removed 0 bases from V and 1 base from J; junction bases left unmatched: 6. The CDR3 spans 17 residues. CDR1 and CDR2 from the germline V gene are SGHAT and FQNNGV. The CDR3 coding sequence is TGTGCCAGCAGCTTAGACCTAGCGGCTGGGTCCTACAATGAGCAGTTCTTC. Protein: CASSLDLAAGSYNEQFF.

CDR3 in amino acids: CASRFGGGTDEQFF. As DNA, the CDR3 is TGTGCCAGTAGATTCGGCGGGGGAACCGATGAGCAGTTCTTC. The chain has TRBV19 and TRBJ2-1; 7 bases match TRBD2. The germline CDR1 and CDR2 sequences are LNHDA and SQIVND (reference sequence). This CDR3 region has 14 residues. Trimming took 6 bases from V and 8 from J; bases not matched to a gene: 10.

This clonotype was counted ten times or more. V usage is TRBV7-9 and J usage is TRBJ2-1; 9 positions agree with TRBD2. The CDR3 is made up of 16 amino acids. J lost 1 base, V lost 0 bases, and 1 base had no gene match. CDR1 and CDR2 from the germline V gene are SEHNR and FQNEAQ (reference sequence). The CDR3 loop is CASSLALAGSYNEQFF. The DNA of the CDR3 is TGTGCCAGCAGCTTAGCACTAGCGGGTTCCTACAATGAGCAGTTCTTC.

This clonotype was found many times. CDR3 amino acids: CASSRRDYGYTF. The DNA of the CDR3 is TGTGCCAGCAGCCGACGGGACTATGGCTACACCTTC. The gene calls are TRBV7-9 and TRBJ1-2; D ambiguous. The CDR3 sequence is 12 residues long. Looked up from germline, CDR1 is SEHNR and CDR2 is FQNEAQ (reference sequence). Trimming shortened V by 5 bases and J by 3 bases, and 7 bases separated the two germline ends.

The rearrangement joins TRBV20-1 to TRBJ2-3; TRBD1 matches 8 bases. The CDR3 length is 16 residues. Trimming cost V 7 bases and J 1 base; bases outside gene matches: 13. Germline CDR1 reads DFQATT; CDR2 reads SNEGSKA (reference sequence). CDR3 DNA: TGCAGTGTTCCGACAGGGGCCGCAAGGGGCACAGATACGCAGTATTTT. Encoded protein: CSVPTGAARGTDTQYF.

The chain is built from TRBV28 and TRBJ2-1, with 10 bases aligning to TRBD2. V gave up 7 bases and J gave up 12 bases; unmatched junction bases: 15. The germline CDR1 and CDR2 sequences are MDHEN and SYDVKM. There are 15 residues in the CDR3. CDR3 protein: CASTAGSLAGGGQFF. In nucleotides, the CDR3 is TGTGCCAGCACCGCCGGGTCTTTAGCGGGGGGTGGGCAGTTCTTC. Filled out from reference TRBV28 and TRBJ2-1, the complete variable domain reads DVKVTQSSRYLVKRTGEKVFLECVQDMDHENMFWYRQDPGLGLRLIYFSYDVKMKEKGDIPEGYSVSREKKERFSLILESASTNQTSMYLCASTAGSLAGGGQFFGPGTRLTVL.

The CDR3 reads CSASGETNEKLFF. The CDR3 nucleotides are TGCAGTGCCTCAGGCGAAACTAATGAAAAACTGTTTTTT. The V gene is TRBV20-1, the J gene TRBJ1-4; unclear D gene. The V end was cut by 6 bases, the J end by 1 base, with 9 bases between. This CDR3 contains 13 residues. Germline V gene lookup returns CDR1 DFQATT and CDR2 SNEGSKA (reference sequence).

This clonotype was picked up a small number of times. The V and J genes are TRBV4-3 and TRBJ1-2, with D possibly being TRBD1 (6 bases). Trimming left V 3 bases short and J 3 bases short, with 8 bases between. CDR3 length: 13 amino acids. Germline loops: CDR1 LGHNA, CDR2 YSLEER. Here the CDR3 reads CASSQDSYYGYTF. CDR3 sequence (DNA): TGCGCCAGCAGCCAGGACAGCTACTATGGCTACACCTTC.

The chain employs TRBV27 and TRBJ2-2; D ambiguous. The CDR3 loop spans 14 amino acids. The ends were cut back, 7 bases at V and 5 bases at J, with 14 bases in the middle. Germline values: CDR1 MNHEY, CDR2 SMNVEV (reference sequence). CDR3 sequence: CASKWQRNTGELFF. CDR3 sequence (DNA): TGTGCCAGCAAATGGCAGAGAAATACCGGGGAGCTGTTTTTT.

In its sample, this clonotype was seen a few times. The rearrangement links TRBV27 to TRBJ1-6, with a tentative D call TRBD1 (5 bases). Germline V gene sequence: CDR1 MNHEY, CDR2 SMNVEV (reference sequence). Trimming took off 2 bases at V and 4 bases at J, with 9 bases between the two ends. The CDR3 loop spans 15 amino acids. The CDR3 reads CASSLVAGYNSPLHF. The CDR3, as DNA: TGTGCCAGCAGTTTAGTGGCAGGGTATAATTCACCCCTCCACTTT.

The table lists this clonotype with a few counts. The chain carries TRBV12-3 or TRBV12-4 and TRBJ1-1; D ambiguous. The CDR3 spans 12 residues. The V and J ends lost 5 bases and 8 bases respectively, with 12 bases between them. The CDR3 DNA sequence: TGTGCCAGCAGTATCAGAGTACCAGAAGCTTTCTTT. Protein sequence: CASSIRVPEAFF.

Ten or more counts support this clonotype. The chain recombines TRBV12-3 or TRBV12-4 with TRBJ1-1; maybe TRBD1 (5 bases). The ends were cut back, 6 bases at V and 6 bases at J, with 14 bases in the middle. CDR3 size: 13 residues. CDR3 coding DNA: TGTGCCAGCAGCACCTTTCAAGGGGCTGAAGCTTTCTTT. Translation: CASSTFQGAEAFF.

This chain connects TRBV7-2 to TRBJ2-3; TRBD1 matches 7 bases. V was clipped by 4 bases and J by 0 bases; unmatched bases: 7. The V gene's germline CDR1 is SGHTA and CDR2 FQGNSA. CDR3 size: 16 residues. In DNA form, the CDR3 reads TGTGCCAGCAGCTCCCATGACAGGGCAAGCACAGATACGCAGTATTTT. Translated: CASSSHDRASTDTQYF.

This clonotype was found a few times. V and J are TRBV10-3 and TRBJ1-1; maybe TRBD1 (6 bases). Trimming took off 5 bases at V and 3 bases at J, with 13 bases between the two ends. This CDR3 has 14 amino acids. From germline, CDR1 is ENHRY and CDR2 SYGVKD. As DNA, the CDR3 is TGTGCCATCAGTCCAGGGGTTCGGGACACTGAAGCTTTCTTT. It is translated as CAISPGVRDTEAFF.

The CDR3 DNA reads as TGTGCCAGCAGGCAGTACAGGGCCGGGGCCAACGTCCTGACTTTC. Its protein product is CASRQYRAGANVLTF. The gene calls are TRBV6-5 and TRBJ2-6; D might be TRBD1 (6 bases). CDR3 length equals 15 residues. Germline values: CDR1 MNHEY, CDR2 SVGAGI. The V gene lost 6 bases and the J gene lost 4 bases, with 13 bases spanning the gap.

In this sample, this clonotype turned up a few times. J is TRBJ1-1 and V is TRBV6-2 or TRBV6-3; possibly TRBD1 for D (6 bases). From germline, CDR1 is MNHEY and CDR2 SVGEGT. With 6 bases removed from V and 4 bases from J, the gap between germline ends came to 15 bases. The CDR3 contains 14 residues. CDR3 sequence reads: CASRDSSGATEAFF. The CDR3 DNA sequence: TGTGCCAGCAGGGATAGTTCGGGGGCCACTGAAGCTTTCTTT.

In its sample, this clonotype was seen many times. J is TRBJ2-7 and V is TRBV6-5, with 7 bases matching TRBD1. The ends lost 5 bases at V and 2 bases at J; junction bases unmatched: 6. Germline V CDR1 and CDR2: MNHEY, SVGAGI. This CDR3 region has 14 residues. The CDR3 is CASSKTGLTYEQYF. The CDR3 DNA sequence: TGTGCCAGCAGTAAGACAGGGCTCACCTACGAGCAGTACTTC.